The 5 T cell receptor beta chains below come from one sample, sequenced in a study of blood T cells in healthy people across ages. Then a second PCR, running about 6 to 11 cycles, was carried out with a sample-barcoded 5' primer and a J-beta primer mix. One entry per CDR3 protein results from TCRdb running MiXCR on the 5' RACE reads. The top ten hold around 12% of the sample, which has 1 million to 1.2 million distinct CDR3 sequences, roughly two fifths seen once. Source material: blood. All receptors come from a man aged 18 to 29 in good health.

There are a few counts of this clonotype. The chain links TRBV7-9 to TRBJ1-1, with D possibly TRBD1 on 5 matching bases. This CDR3 region has 12 residues. The V end lost 11 bases, the J end lost 4 bases, and 14 bases lay between the germline ends. Germline CDR1 reads SEHNR; CDR2 reads FQNEAQ (reference sequence). Here the CDR3 DNA reads TGTGCCGGAGAGGGGATTGGCACTGAAGCTTTCTTT. This sequence encodes CAGEGIGTEAFF.

The chain employs TRBV4-3 and TRBJ2-1; D possibly uses TRBD1 or TRBD2 (6 bases each). Germline V CDR1 and CDR2: LGHNA, YSLEER. V shed 5 bases and J shed 8 bases, with 10 bases lying between them. The CDR3 has 12 residues. CDR3 in amino acids: CASSSGEDEQFF. The CDR3, as DNA: TGCGCCAGCAGCTCAGGGGAGGATGAGCAGTTCTTC.

This clonotype was counted only a few times. J is TRBJ1-2 and V is TRBV6-2 or TRBV6-3; D gene uncertain. Germline CDR1 and CDR2: MNHEY and SVGEGT. Trimming cost V 0 bases and J 8 bases, with 7 bases left between them. The CDR3 length is 12 residues. The CDR3, as DNA: TGTGCCAGCAGTTACTCGATACGAGGCTACACCTTC. Its protein product is CASSYSIRGYTF.

This clonotype was picked up one time. The rearrangement joins TRBV10-3 to TRBJ2-2; D unresolved. Trimming shortened V by 4 bases and J by 6 bases, and 15 bases separated the two germline ends. The CDR3 has 15 amino acids. Per germline, CDR1 ENHRY and CDR2 SYGVKD. CDR3 in DNA: TGTGCCATCAGTGCGTCCGGGCCCCGGTCCGGGGAGCTGTTTTTT. Its protein product is CAISASGPRSGELFF.

Many counts were recorded for this clonotype. CDR3 in amino acids: CASSLTFYEQYF. CDR3 coding DNA: TGTGCCAGCAGTCTGACTTTCTACGAGCAGTACTTC. V is TRBV7-9 and J is TRBJ2-7; D gene unclear. Looked up from germline, CDR1 is SEHNR and CDR2 is FQNEAQ (reference sequence). This CDR3 spans 12 amino acids. Trimming cost V 6 bases and J 3 bases, with 9 bases left between them.